Following are 16 T cell receptor beta chains from one sample sequenced in a study of blood T cell repertoires in COVID-19. Clones were read by immunoSEQ multiplex PCR, and TCRdb kept only the in-frame ones, dropping some. The table shows under 200,000 clones, with 85% to 90% occurring only once. Material: peripheral blood. The source of these receptors is a woman aged 55-70 years with COVID-19, enrolled during active disease.

This clone appeared a single time. The chain has TRBV11-2 and TRBJ1-2, with a possible D match to TRBD1 (5 bases). The CDR3 runs to 15 residues. The V and J ends lost 1 base and 7 bases respectively, with 16 bases between them. Per germline, CDR1 SGHAT and CDR2 FQNNGV. The CDR3 sequence: CASSLGGSGLSGYTF. Written as DNA, the CDR3 is TGTGCCAGCAGCTTAGGTGGGTCAGGGCTCAGTGGCTACACCTTC.

This chain connects TRBV19 to TRBJ2-7; 7 bases agree with TRBD1. The germline CDR1 and CDR2 sequences are LNHDA and SQIVND (reference sequence). The CDR3 has 13 residues. Germline trimming cut 4 bases from V and 6 bases from J; bases unmatched to any gene: 6. In DNA, the CDR3 is TGTGCCAGTAGTACAAAGACAGGGCCCGAGCAGTACTTC. This translates into CASSTKTGPEQYF.

The chain uses TRBV19 and TRBJ2-7; a possible D gene is TRBD1 (6 bases). Trimming cost V 7 bases and J 6 bases, with 16 bases left between them. In germline, CDR1 is LNHDA, CDR2 SQIVND (reference sequence). CDR3 size: 13 residues. CDR3 DNA: TGTGCCAGTAACGGACAGATACTAGGCGAGCAGTACTTC. It codes for CASNGQILGEQYF.

J is TRBJ2-7 and V is TRBV7-2, with 9 nucleotides matching TRBD2. The V gene end was trimmed by 7 bases and the J gene end by 2 bases; junction bases not matched to a gene: 9. The CDR3 consists of 15 residues. Germline CDR1 is SGHTA and CDR2 is FQGNSA. CDR3 nucleotides: TGTGCCAGCAACCCAGAACCTAGCGGGGCCTACGAGCAGTACTTC. This codes for CASNPEPSGAYEQYF.

CDR3 sequence: CASSQKGREVSAFF. Here the CDR3 DNA reads TGTGCCAGCAGCCAAAAAGGACGGGAGGTCTCCGCTTTCTTT. This chain connects TRBV4-2 to TRBJ1-1; D gene ambiguous. V was trimmed by 2 bases and J by 11 bases, leaving 18 bases between them. Germline CDR1 is LGHNA and CDR2 is YNFKEQ. The CDR3 is made up of 14 amino acids.

V usage is TRBV10-2 and J usage is TRBJ1-2; D ambiguous. The germline V gene encodes CDR1 WSHSY and CDR2 SAAADI. CDR3 length equals 12 residues. V lost 3 bases to trimming and J lost 2 bases, with 4 bases between them. CDR3 amino acids: CASSDRNYGYTF. As DNA, the CDR3 is TGCGCCAGCAGTGACAGAAACTATGGCTACACCTTC.

This chain links TRBV24-1 with TRBJ1-1; D is uncertain. This CDR3 is built from 13 residues. The germline V and J ends were trimmed by 4 bases and 0 bases, with 5 bases remaining between them. Germline assignment: CDR1 KGHDR and CDR2 SFDVKD. CDR3 amino acids: CATSDQLNTEAFF. As DNA, the CDR3 is TGTGCCACCAGTGACCAATTGAACACTGAAGCTTTCTTT.

V gene TRBV7-8 combines with J gene TRBJ2-1; TRBD2 matches 7 bases. The ends lost 2 bases at V and 10 bases at J; junction bases unmatched: 11. The CDR3 runs 15 residues. CDR1 and CDR2 (germline): SGHVS, FQNEAQ. The CDR3 DNA follows: TGTGCCAGCAGCTTAACGGCCGCAGCGGGAACGGAGCAGTTCTTC. This codes for CASSLTAAAGTEQFF.

This clone was recorded only once. The CDR3 sequence is CASSQGQANSPLHF. The CDR3 DNA is TGTGCCAGCAGCCAAGGACAGGCCAATTCACCCCTCCACTTT. The genes are TRBV11-3 and TRBJ1-6; 7 bases map to TRBD1. Per germline, CDR1 SGHNT and CDR2 YENEEA. This CDR3 spans 14 amino acids. After removal of 5 bases from V and 7 bases from J, the junction contained 5 bases not matched to a gene. Together with reference TRBV11-3 and TRBJ1-6, the CDR3 gives the full variable domain: EAGVVQSPRYKIIEKKQPVAFWCNPISGHNTLYWYLQNLGQGPELLIRYENEEAVDDSQLPKDRFSAERLKGVDSTLKIQPAELGDSAVYLCASSQGQANSPLHFGNGTRLTVT.

The CDR3 DNA reads TGTGCCTGGAGTGTACTAAGCTCCTACAATGAGCAGTTCTTC. This codes for CAWSVLSSYNEQFF. The chain combines TRBV30 with TRBJ2-1; D unclear. The CDR3 contains 14 residues. Trimming stripped 0 bases from V and 0 bases from J, with 6 bases between. The germline V gene encodes CDR1 GTSNPN and CDR2 SVGIG (reference sequence).

This clone has just a few counts. The rearrangement joins TRBV14 to TRBJ1-1; possibly TRBD1 for D (5 bases). The V gene's germline CDR1 is SGHDN and CDR2 FVKESK. V was trimmed by 2 bases and J by 0 bases, leaving 7 bases between them. The CDR3 is 14 amino acids. The CDR3 DNA is TGTGCCAGCAGCCAATGGGGCTTGAACACTGAAGCTTTCTTT. This encodes CASSQWGLNTEAFF.

The rearrangement joins TRBV7-2 to TRBJ1-3; the D is unclear. The germline V and J ends were trimmed by 0 bases and 0 bases, with 9 bases remaining between them. The CDR3 sequence is 16 residues long. Germline V gene lookup returns CDR1 SGHTA and CDR2 FQGNSA. The CDR3, as DNA: TGTGCCAGCAGCTTAGCGAGCCAAAACTCTGGAAACACCATATATTTT. It encodes CASSLASQNSGNTIYF.

This sequence joins TRBV4-1 and TRBJ1-1, with D possibly being TRBD1 (6 bases). CDR3 length: 16 amino acids. From germline, CDR1 is MGHRA and CDR2 YSYEKL. V lost 0 bases and J 1 base, leaving 12 bases between the germline ends. CDR3 coding DNA: TGCGCCAGCAGCCAAGATCCGGGGGGCCCGAACACTGAAGCTTTCTTT. Amino acids: CASSQDPGGPNTEAFF.

The genes are TRBV20-1 and TRBJ1-5; D is perhaps TRBD1 (6 bases). The CDR3 covers 14 residues. Germline V gene lookup returns CDR1 DFQATT and CDR2 SNEGSKA (reference sequence). V gave up 3 bases and J gave up 2 bases, with 11 bases separating them. The CDR3 nucleotides read TGCAGTGCTAGTCTGGGGGCTGGCAATCAGCCCCAGCATTTT. This codes for CSASLGAGNQPQHF.

This clone was recorded a few times. V and J are TRBV4-3 and TRBJ2-2, with TRBD1 matching 7 bases. The CDR3 is made up of 14 amino acids. The V and J ends lost 3 bases and 7 bases, in that order; junction bases with no gene match: 5. Germline values: CDR1 LGHNA, CDR2 YSLEER. CDR3 sequence (DNA): TGCGCCAGCAGCCACCGCAGGGGGTTCGGGGAGCTGTTTTTT. Its translation: CASSHRRGFGELFF.

The V gene is TRBV18, the J gene TRBJ2-5; D is perhaps TRBD1 (6 bases). The V end lost 6 bases, the J end lost 4 bases, and 9 bases lay between the germline ends. This CDR3 is 12 amino acids long. Germline V gene sequence: CDR1 KGHSH, CDR2 LQKENI. CDR3 amino acids: CASSPRGETQYF. CDR3 nucleotide sequence: TGTGCCAGCTCCCCCAGGGGAGAGACCCAGTACTTC.